This T cell receptor (beta chain) was obtained from a study of blood T cell repertoires in COVID-19. Across the whole study: Spain, Italy and the United States supplied samples that represented acute and convalescent COVID-19. PBMCs, B-cell-depleted T cells, or T cells were the source of the cDNA or gDNA that made up the material.

The CDR3 runs to 15 residues. Germline values: CDR1 SGHVS, CDR2 FQNEAQ. Trimming stripped 0 bases from V and 5 bases from J, with 12 bases between. The protocol was immunoSEQ multiplex PCR, while the TCRdb copy is restricted to in-frame clones and leaves out a portion. The sample includes more than 250,000 clones, 85% seen only once; the top ten take 5% to 6.5%. The source material was peripheral blood. This clonotype was sampled from a man in his forties or fifties with active or convalescent COVID-19. This chain links TRBV7-8 with TRBJ2-3; a weak D match, TRBD2 (6 bases). The chain's CDR3 is CASSLARDVKDTQYF. As DNA, the CDR3 is TGTGCCAGCAGCTTAGCGCGGGATGTTAAAGATACGCAGTATTTT. The variable domain in full, with the rest retrieved from reference TRBV7-8 and TRBJ2-3, is GAGVSQSPRYKVAKRGQDVALRCDPISGHVSLFWYQQALGQGPEFLTYFQNEAQLDKSGLPSDRFFAERPEGSVSTLKIQRTQQEDSAVYLCASSLARDVKDTQYFGPGTRLTVL.